What follows is one TCR beta chain and its context. Germline V CDR1 and CDR2: SQVTM, ANQGSEA. Losses at the gene ends were 4 bases for V and 2 bases for J; bases not matched to a gene: 10. The CDR3 has 16 amino acids. These data originate in a study of CD8 T cells in Susac syndrome. With random hexamers, reverse transcription was performed on about 0.5 to 1 ug of RNA. Across 54 Vbeta and 13 Jbeta, TCR beta CDR3 was amplified with immunoSEQ multiplex PCR. Each CDR3 protein gets one entry after TCRdb re-called the immunoSEQ multiplex PCR reads with MiXCR. In the table there are about 120,000 distinct CDR3 sequences, just under 95% of which are singletons. Sequencing of TCR beta drew on CD8+ and CD4+ T cells from blood. TEMRA cells were FACS-enriched, and CD8+ and CD4+ T cells were isolated negatively.

This sequence was found in a human donor in good health. Sample: CD8+ T cells from PBMCs. The chain joins TRBV29-1 to TRBJ2-7, with TRBD2 matching 11 bases. In DNA form, the CDR3 reads TGCAGCGTTGTCTCCGGGACTAGCGGACCGGCCTACGAGCAGTACTTC. Translation: CSVVSGTSGPAYEQYF.